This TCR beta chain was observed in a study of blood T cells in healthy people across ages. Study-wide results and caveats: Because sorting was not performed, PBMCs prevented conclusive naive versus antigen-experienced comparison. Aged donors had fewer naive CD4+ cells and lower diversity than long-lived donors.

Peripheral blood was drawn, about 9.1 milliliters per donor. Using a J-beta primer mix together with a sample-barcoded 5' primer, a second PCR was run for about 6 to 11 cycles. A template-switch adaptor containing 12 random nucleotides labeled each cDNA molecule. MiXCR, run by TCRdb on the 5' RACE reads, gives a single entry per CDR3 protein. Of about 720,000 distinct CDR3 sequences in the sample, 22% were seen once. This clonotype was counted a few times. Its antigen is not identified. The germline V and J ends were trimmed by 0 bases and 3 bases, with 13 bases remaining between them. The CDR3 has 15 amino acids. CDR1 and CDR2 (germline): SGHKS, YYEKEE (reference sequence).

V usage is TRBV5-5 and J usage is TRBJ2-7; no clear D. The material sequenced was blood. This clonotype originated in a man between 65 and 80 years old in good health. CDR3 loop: CASSLGPFENYEQYF. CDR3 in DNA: TGTGCCAGCAGCTTGGGACCCTTCGAGAACTACGAGCAGTACTTC.